The 2 T cell receptor beta chains presented below share a single source sample, sequenced in a study of CD8+CD57+ T cells in acquired aplastic anemia. Whoever was chosen for sequencing had shown CD8+CD57+ cell expansion by flow cytometry. For CDR3 and TCR beta VDJ profiling, genomic DNA was the template used. TCRdb processed the reads anew with MiXCR; each CDR3 protein has one entry. This sample has just over 200,000 distinct CDR3 sequences, with 65% found just once. Sequenced material: sorted CD4+, CD8+, or CD8+CD57+ T cells (not recorded which) from PBMCs. These receptors were obtained from a human donor with aplastic anemia.

The chain joins TRBV7-2 to TRBJ2-2, with 12 bases identical to TRBD2. V trimming: 5 bases; J trimming: 2 bases; junction bases outside the gene matches: 6. The CDR3 spans 17 residues. Germline V gene sequence: CDR1 SGHTA, CDR2 FQGNSA. CDR3 sequence: CASSPWTSGVNTGELFF. CDR3 sequence (DNA): TGTGCCAGCAGCCCATGGACTAGCGGGGTTAACACCGGGGAGCTGTTTTTT. Drawing the rest from reference TRBV7-2 and TRBJ2-2, the complete variable domain is GAGVSQSPSNKVTEKGKDVELRCDPISGHTALYWYRQSLGQGLEFLIYFQGNSAPDKSGLPSDRFSAERTGGSVSTLTIQRTQQEDSAVYLCASSPWTSGVNTGELFFGEGSRLTVL.

This clonotype was seen once. The chain couples TRBV7-9 to TRBJ1-4; D call uncertain. Germline V CDR1 and CDR2: SEHNR, FQNEAQ (reference sequence). Trimming cost V 6 bases and J 0 bases, with 5 bases left between them. This CDR3 spans 13 amino acids. This chain's CDR3 is CASRRSTNEKLFF. The CDR3 bases are TGTGCCAGCAGGAGGTCAACTAATGAAAAACTGTTTTTT.